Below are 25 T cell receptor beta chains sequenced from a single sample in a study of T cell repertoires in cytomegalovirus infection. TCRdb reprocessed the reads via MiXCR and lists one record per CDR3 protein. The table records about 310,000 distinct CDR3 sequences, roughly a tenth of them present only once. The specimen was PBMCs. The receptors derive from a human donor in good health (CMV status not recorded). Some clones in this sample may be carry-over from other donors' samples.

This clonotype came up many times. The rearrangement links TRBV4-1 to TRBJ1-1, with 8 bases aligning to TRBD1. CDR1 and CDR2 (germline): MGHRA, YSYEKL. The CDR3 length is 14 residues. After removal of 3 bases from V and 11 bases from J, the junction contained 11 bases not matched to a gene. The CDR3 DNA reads TGCGCCAGCAGCCAGGAGGGACAGGCACCCCGGGCTTTCTTT. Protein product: CASSQEGQAPRAFF.

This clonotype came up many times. The CDR3 nucleotides are TGTGCCAGCAGCTTAACGGGATCCTCGGGCAATGAGCAGTTCTTC. Amino acid sequence: CASSLTGSSGNEQFF. The chain employs TRBV7-2 and TRBJ2-1, with a tentative D call TRBD2 (5 bases). The V end lost 2 bases, the J end lost 6 bases, and 14 bases lay between the germline ends. The germline V gene has CDR1 SGHTA and CDR2 FQGNSA. CDR3 length: 15 residues.

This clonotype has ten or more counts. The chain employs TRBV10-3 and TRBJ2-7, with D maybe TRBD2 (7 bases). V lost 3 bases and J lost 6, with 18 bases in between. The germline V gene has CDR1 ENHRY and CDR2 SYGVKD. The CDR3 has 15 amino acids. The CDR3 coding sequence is TGTGCCATCAGTGATATGGGGGGGGGGCTATTCGAGCAGTACGTC. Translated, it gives CAISDMGGGLFEQYV.

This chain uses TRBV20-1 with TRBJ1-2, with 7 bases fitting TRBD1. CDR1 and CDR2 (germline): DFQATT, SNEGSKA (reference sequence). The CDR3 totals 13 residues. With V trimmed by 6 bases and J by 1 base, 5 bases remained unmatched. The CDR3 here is CSAASGGNYGYTF. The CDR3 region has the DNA TGCAGTGCCGCCTCAGGGGGTAACTATGGCTACACCTTC.

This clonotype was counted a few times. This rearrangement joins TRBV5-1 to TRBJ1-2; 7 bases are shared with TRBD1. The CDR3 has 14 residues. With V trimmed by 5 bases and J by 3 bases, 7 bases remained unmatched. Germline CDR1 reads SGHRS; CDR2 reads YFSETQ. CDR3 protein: CASSTTGRDYGYTF. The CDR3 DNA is TGCGCCAGCAGTACGACAGGGCGAGACTATGGCTACACCTTC. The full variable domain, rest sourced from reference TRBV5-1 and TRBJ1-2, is KAGVTQTPRYLIKTRGQQVTLSCSPISGHRSVSWYQQTPGQGLQFLFEYFSETQRNKGNFPGRFSGRQFSNSRSEMNVSTLELGDSALYLCASSTTGRDYGYTFGSGTRLTVV.

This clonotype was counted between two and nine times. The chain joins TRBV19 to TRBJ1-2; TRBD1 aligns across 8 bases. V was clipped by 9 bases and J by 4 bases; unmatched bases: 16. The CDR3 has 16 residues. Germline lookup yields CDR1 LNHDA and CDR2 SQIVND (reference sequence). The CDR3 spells CASNRQGNSVGYGYTF. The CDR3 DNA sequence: TGTGCCAGCAACAGACAGGGGAATAGTGTAGGCTATGGCTACACCTTC.

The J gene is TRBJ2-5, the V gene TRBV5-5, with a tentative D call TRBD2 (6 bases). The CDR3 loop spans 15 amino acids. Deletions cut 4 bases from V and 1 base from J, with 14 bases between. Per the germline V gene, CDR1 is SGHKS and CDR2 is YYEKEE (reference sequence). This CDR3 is CASSPGVGLQETQYF. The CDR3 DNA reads TGTGCCAGCAGCCCGGGAGTAGGGCTCCAAGAGACCCAGTACTTC.

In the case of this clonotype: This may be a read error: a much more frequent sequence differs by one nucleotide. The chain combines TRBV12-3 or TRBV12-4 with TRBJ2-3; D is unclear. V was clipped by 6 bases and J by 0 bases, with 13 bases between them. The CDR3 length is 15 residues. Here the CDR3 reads CASRKLPASTDTQYF. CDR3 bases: TGTGCCAGCAGGAAACTTCCTGCTAGCACAGATACGCAGTATTTT.

CDR3 protein: CASSDLTGYTDTQYF. In DNA form, the CDR3 reads TGTGCCAGCAGTGACCTGACAGGATACACAGATACGCAGTATTTT. This sequence joins TRBV25-1 and TRBJ2-3; the D gene is possibly TRBD1 (6 bases). Germline values: CDR1 MGHDK, CDR2 SYGVNS. The CDR3 runs to 15 residues. V was pared by 3 bases and J by 2 bases, with 12 bases between.

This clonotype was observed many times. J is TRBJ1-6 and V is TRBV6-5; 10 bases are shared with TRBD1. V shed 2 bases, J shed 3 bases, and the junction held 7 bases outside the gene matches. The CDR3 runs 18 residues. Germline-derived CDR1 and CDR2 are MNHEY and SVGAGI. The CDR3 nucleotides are TGTGCCAGCAGTTACCACCGGGACAGGGGCCTCTATAATTCACCCCTCCACTTT. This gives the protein CASSYHRDRGLYNSPLHF.

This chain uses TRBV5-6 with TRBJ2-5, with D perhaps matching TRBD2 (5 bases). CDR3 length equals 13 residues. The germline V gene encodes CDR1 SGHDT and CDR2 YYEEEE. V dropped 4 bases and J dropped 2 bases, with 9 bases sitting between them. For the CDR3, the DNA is TGTGCCAGCAGCATAGACTATCAAGAGACCCAGTACTTC. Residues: CASSIDYQETQYF.

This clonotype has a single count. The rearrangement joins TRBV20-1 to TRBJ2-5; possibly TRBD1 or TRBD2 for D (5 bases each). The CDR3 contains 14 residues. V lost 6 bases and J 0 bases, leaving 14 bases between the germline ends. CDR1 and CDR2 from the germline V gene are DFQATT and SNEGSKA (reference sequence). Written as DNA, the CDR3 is TGCAGTGCCCCTGTGGGGGTTGACCAAGAGACCCAGTACTTC. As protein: CSAPVGVDQETQYF.

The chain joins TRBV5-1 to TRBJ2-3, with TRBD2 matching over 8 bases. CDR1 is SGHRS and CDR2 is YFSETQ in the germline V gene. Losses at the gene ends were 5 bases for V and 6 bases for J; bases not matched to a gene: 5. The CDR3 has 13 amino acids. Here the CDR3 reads CASRGGGSDTQYF. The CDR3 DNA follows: TGCGCCAGCAGGGGCGGGGGGTCGGATACGCAGTATTTT.

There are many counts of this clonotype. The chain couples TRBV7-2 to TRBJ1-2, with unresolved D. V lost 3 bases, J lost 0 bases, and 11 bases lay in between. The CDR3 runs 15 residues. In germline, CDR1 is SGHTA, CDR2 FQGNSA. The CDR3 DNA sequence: TGTGCCAGCAGCTTGGGCAGTAAAACTAACTATGGCTACACCTTC. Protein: CASSLGSKTNYGYTF.

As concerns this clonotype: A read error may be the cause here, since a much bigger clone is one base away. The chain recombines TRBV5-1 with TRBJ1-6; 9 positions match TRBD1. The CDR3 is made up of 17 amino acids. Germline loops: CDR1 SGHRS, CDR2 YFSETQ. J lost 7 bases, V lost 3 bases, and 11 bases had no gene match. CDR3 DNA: TGCGCCAGCAGCTCTTGTGGCCCGGGACAGGGAAATTCACCCCTCCACTTT. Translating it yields CASSSCGPGQGNSPLHF. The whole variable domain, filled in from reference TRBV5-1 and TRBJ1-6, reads KAGVTQTPRYLIKTRGQQVTLSCSPISGHRSVSWYQQTPGQGLQFLFEYFSETQRNKGNFPGRFSGRQFSNSRSEMNVSTLELGDSALYLCASSSCGPGQGNSPLHFGNGTRLTVT.

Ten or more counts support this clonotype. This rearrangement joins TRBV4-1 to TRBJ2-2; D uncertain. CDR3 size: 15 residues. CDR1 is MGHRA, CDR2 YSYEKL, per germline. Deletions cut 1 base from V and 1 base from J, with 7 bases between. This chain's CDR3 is CASSQVPVNTGELFF. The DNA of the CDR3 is TGCGCCAGCAGCCAAGTCCCCGTGAACACCGGGGAGCTGTTTTTT.

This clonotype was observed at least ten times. CDR3 nucleotides: TGCAGTGCCATGGGGGGTGGGGAGACCCAGTACTTC. Translation: CSAMGGGETQYF. The rearrangement links TRBV20-1 to TRBJ2-5; D perhaps matches TRBD2 (6 bases). The germline V gene has CDR1 DFQATT and CDR2 SNEGSKA (reference sequence). V dropped 6 bases and J dropped 5 bases, with 13 bases sitting between them. The CDR3 is made up of 12 amino acids.

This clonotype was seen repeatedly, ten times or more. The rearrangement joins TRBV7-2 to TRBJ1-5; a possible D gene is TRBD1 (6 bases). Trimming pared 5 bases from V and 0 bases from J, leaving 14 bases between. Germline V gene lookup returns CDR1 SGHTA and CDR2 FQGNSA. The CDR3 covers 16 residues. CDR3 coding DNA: TGTGCCAGCAGCATTACCGGGACACCTAGCAATCAGCCCCAGCATTTT. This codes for CASSITGTPSNQPQHF. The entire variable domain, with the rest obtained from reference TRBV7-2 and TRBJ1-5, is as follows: GAGVSQSPSNKVTEKGKDVELRCDPISGHTALYWYRQSLGQGLEFLIYFQGNSAPDKSGLPSDRFSAERTGGSVSTLTIQRTQQEDSAVYLCASSITGTPSNQPQHFGDGTRLSIL.

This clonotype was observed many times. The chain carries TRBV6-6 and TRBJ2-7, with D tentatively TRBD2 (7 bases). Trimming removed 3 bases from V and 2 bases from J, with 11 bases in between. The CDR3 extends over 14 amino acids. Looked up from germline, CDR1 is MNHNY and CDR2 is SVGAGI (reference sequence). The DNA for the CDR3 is TGTGCCAGCAGTTATGGGGGGGGGCCCTACGAGCAGTACTTC. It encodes CASSYGGGPYEQYF.

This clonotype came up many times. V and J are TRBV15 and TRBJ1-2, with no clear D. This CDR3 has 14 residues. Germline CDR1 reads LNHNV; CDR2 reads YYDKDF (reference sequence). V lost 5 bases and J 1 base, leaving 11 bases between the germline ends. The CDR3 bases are TGTGCCACCAGCTGGCCGACGGATAACTATGGCTACACCTTC. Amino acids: CATSWPTDNYGYTF.

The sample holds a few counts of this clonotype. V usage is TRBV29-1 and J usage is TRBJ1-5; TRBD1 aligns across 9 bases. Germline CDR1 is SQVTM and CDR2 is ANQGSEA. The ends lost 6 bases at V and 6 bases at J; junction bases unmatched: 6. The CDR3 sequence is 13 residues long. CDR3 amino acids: CSVQGASGQPQHF. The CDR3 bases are TGCAGCGTACAGGGGGCCTCTGGTCAGCCCCAGCATTTT.

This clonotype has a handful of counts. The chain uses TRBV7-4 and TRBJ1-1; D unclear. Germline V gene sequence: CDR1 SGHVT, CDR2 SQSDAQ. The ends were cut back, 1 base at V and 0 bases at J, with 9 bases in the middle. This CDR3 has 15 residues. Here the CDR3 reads CASSLVQLLNTEAFF. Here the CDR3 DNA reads TGTGCCAGCAGCTTAGTCCAGCTTCTGAACACTGAAGCTTTCTTT.

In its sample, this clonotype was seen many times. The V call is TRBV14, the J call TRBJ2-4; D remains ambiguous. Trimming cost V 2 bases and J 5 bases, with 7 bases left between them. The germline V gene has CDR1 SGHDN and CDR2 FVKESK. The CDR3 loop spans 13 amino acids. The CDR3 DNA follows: TGTGCCAGCAGCCAAAATAGAGAAAACATTCAGTACTTC. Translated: CASSQNRENIQYF.

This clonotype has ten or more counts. Here the CDR3 DNA reads TGTGCCAGCACCATTACTGGAGACAATGAGCAGTTCTTC. Amino acids: CASTITGDNEQFF. The chain joins TRBV6-2 or TRBV6-3 to TRBJ2-1; D unclear. Germline values: CDR1 MNHEY, CDR2 SVGEGT. This CDR3 spans 13 amino acids. Trimming shortened V by 7 bases and J by 5 bases, and 12 bases separated the two germline ends.

This chain's CDR3 is CASSYAGGASYNEQFF. The CDR3 region has the DNA TGTGCCAGCAGTTACGCTGGGGGCGCCTCCTACAATGAGCAGTTCTTC. The chain has TRBV6-2 or TRBV6-3 and TRBJ2-1; perhaps TRBD1 as D (6 bases). The germline gives CDR1 MNHEY, CDR2 SVGEGT. V shed 2 bases and J shed 0 bases, with 11 bases lying between them. This CDR3 contains 16 residues.